Sequencing of this T cell receptor beta chain was carried out in a study of blood T cell repertoires in COVID-19 (TCRdb year 2020). Turning to the overall study: Samples from collaborators originated in the United States, Italy and Spain and spanned both the acute and convalescent phases of COVID-19. The prospective study material was composed of cDNA or gDNA derived from T cells, B-cell-depleted T cells, or PBMCs. Subjects who had been exposed to COVID-19, were actively infected with it, or had recovered from it provided the deeply sampled blood TCRbeta repertoires that made up the dataset. The repertoires were made available in a free public database intended to serve as a resource for research on the immune response to SARS-CoV-2. The samples were drawn from two sources: the first 160 participants of the ongoing ImmuneRACE study, and fewer than 1,500 subjects contributed by 6 global collaborators. Sample metadata almost always included a de-identified subject ID, COVID-19 status, age in years and sex. Where available, HLA class I and class II types were obtained from metadata supplied by the sample provider rather than from assay-based typing.

TCRbeta CDR3 regions were amplified from genomic DNA using the immunoSEQ Assay, a bias-controlled multiplex PCR. In the authors' own workflow: Nucleated cell counts per sample were estimated from amplification of reference gene primers within the assay. To quantify the absolute abundance of each unique TCRbeta CDR3 rearrangement, sequence reads were collapsed and filtered. For each sample, productive Simpson clonality was calculated as the square root of Simpson's diversity index over productive rearrangements. TCRdb took over this immuneACCESS table, retaining in-frame rearrangements with V and J assigned. Such tables are incomplete; in checked studies, under half of the missing clones stem from an unresolved V gene, and the remainder is unexplained. V and J calls plus clone size are reproduced from that table; the DNA served to infer D and trimming. The table for this sample lists over 200,000 clones; around 84% of them were counted only once. Around a tenth of the sample lies in the top ten.

Study-wide findings and limitations: The amount of clinical and demographic metadata varied by source and participant and was provided uncurated.

At one collaborating source in Seattle, patients were enrolled during active infection and were followed longitudinally through the course of disease. Each collaborating institution followed its own protocols to collect whole blood in K2EDTA tubes. For TCRbeta analysis, collaborator samples were shipped as frozen whole blood, as isolated PBMCs, or as DNA extracted from either sample type. The CDR3 runs 16 residues from the cysteine to the phenylalanine. This entry keeps only the CDR3 DNA: 48 bases, framed from base 1. After removal of 1 base from V and 5 bases from J, the junction retains 10 bases not matched to a gene. From the germline V gene, CDR1 is SGHRS and CDR2 is YFSETQ. About this clone itself: Its antigen is still unknown. No base quality values were provided; no much bigger clone lies one nucleotide off.

The chain is assembled from TRBV5-1 and TRBJ2-7; the central 9 bases match TRBD2. The TCR was taken from a man aged 45-60 years with COVID-19, enrolled during active disease. The sample comprised peripheral blood. The CDR3 loop reads CASSLWSSGKGDEQYF. The nucleotides are TGCGCCAGCAGCTTGTGGTCTAGCGGGAAGGGGGACGAGCAGTACTTC.